What follows are 5 T cell receptor beta chains derived from one specimen sequenced in a study of vaccination effects on CD4 cells after COVID-19. Profiling relied on immunoSEQ multiplex PCR, and the TCRdb table lists in-frame clones only, not all of them. The sample yields 50,000 or so clones, roughly 80% seen once. Their antigen targets remain unknown. Using viral peptide pools, the ViraFEST assay grew out antigen-specific CD4+ T cells prior to sequencing. The authors isolated CD4+ T cells after nine to eleven days of culture. Sequencing was performed on CD4+ T cells from PBMCs cultured with HCoV-229E spike peptides, taken before COVID-19 vaccination. These receptors all come from a human donor who received a COVID-19 vaccine.

The chain links TRBV5-3 to TRBJ2-7; a weak D match, TRBD1 (5 bases). TRBV5-3 is treated as an ORF (open reading frame) with a function not yet certain. This CDR3 is 18 amino acids long. The germline V and J ends were trimmed by 1 base and 5 bases, with 25 bases remaining between them. The CDR3 region has the DNA TGTGCCAGAAGCTTGAATTTGCGCGCCAGGGTGTCTTATCACGAGCAGTACGTC. Translating it yields CARSLNLRARVSYHEQYV.

This clone was detected a few times. DNA of the CDR3: TGTGCCAGCAGACAGGGGTTGGGCTATGGCTACACCTTC. It codes for CASRQGLGYGYTF. The V and J genes are TRBV27 and TRBJ1-2, with 7 nucleotides matching TRBD1. Germline CDR1 MNHEY, CDR2 SMNVEV (reference sequence). V shed 6 bases, J shed 4 bases, and the junction held 5 bases outside the gene matches. The CDR3 is made up of 13 amino acids.

The chain combines TRBV5-1 with TRBJ1-1; 9 bases line up with TRBD1. With 4 bases clipped from V and 1 base from J, the junction kept 5 bases outside the gene matches. Germline loops: CDR1 SGHRS, CDR2 YFSETQ. The length of the CDR3 is 15 residues. CDR3 loop: CASSRRTGENTEAFF. In DNA form, the CDR3 reads TGCGCCAGCAGCAGACGGACAGGGGAGAACACTGAAGCTTTCTTT. The whole variable domain, filled in from reference TRBV5-1 and TRBJ1-1, reads KAGVTQTPRYLIKTRGQQVTLSCSPISGHRSVSWYQQTPGQGLQFLFEYFSETQRNKGNFPGRFSGRQFSNSRSEMNVSTLELGDSALYLCASSRRTGENTEAFFGQGTRLTVV.

This clone was counted a few times. The gene calls are TRBV2 and TRBJ1-5; D not resolved. This CDR3 has 13 residues. Trimming removed 8 bases from V and 2 bases from J, with 10 bases in between. The germline gives CDR1 SNHLY, CDR2 FYNNEI. The CDR3 reads CASGGVGNQPQHF. The CDR3 bases are TGTGCCAGCGGCGGGGTTGGCAATCAGCCCCAGCATTTT.

V usage is TRBV2 and J usage is TRBJ1-6; D gene uncertain. Germline loops: CDR1 SNHLY, CDR2 FYNNEI. This CDR3 contains 13 residues. Deletions cut 2 bases from V and 7 bases from J, with 6 bases between. CDR3 bases: TGTGCCAGCAGTGAAAGGGTGAATTCACCCCTCCACTTT. It codes for CASSERVNSPLHF.